This is a list of T cell receptor beta chains from one sample in a study of cytomegalovirus exposure and HLA in healthy donors. Some clones are missing from TCRdb's copy, which holds only in-frame ones; the method was immunoSEQ multiplex PCR. The data hold more than 70,000 clones, with roughly 70% observed a single time. The sample consisted of PBMCs. Source of these receptors: a man in his forties in good health and CMV-seronegative. Both conserved end residues are part of each CDR3. The order of the fields is clone size, D gene, V gene, J gene, CDR3 DNA, CDR3 protein. The D gene is left open where the match is weak. Clone sizes are given selectively: once, few, many, or a class where the clone is expanded.

abundance: -; d_gene: -; v_gene: TRBV15; j_gene: TRBJ1-3; CDR3nt: TGTGCCACCAGCAGAGTAGGGACACAGACTGGAAACACCATATATTTT; CDR3aa: CATSRVGTQTGNTIYF
abundance: -; d_gene: -; v_gene: TRBV7-9; j_gene: TRBJ1-6; CDR3nt: TGTGCCAGCAGCTTAGTTGTAAATTTCAATTCACCCCTCCACTTT; CDR3aa: CASSLVVNFNSPLHF
abundance: -; d_gene: TRBD1; v_gene: TRBV11-2; j_gene: TRBJ2-2; CDR3nt: TGTGCCAGCAGCTTAAATAAAGGGGGCAGAAGAAACACCGGGGAGCTGTTTTTT; CDR3aa: CASSLNKGGRRNTGELFF
abundance: once; d_gene: TRBD1; v_gene: TRBV6-6; j_gene: TRBJ2-2; CDR3nt: TGTGCCAGCAGTTTGTTGACAGGGCTCACCGGGGAGCTGTTTTTT; CDR3aa: CASSLLTGLTGELFF
abundance: -; d_gene: TRBD2; v_gene: TRBV30; j_gene: TRBJ2-7; CDR3nt: TGTGCCTGGACCCGACCCCGGGGGGATCCCTACGAGCAGTACTTC; CDR3aa: CAWTRPRGDPYEQYF
abundance: -; d_gene: -; v_gene: TRBV7-2; j_gene: TRBJ1-5; CDR3nt: TGTGCCAGCAGCTTAGTAGGGGAAAATCAGCCCCAGCATTTT; CDR3aa: CASSLVGENQPQHF
abundance: -; d_gene: TRBD1; v_gene: TRBV5-1; j_gene: TRBJ1-6; CDR3nt: TGCGCCAGCAGCTTGGTTCCCTCTTCACAGGGGGCGCGTTCACCCCTCCACTTT; CDR3aa: CASSLVPSSQGARSPLHF
abundance: -; d_gene: TRBD1; v_gene: TRBV4-3; j_gene: TRBJ1-3; CDR3nt: TGCGCCAGCAGCCTCCTATGGACAGGCGTCTCTGGAAACACCATATATTTT; CDR3aa: CASSLLWTGVSGNTIYF
abundance: -; d_gene: TRBD1; v_gene: TRBV5-5; j_gene: TRBJ1-5; CDR3nt: TGTGCCAGCAGCTCCAACAGGGGGCGGGGGGATCAGCCCCAGCATTTT; CDR3aa: CASSSNRGRGDQPQHF
abundance: -; d_gene: TRBD1; v_gene: TRBV29-1; j_gene: TRBJ1-1; CDR3nt: TGCAGCGTTGAAGAGCCCCGGACAGGGGCATGGGCTGAAGCTTTCTTT; CDR3aa: CSVEEPRTGAWAEAFF
abundance: -; d_gene: TRBD1; v_gene: TRBV5-6; j_gene: TRBJ1-2; CDR3nt: TGTGCCAGCAGCCAACAGGGGGCGCGAGGCGATGGCTACACCTTC; CDR3aa: CASSQQGARGDGYTF
abundance: -; d_gene: -; v_gene: TRBV9; j_gene: TRBJ1-1; CDR3nt: TGTGCCAGCAGCGTAGGGATAGGTAGGAACAGGGTGAACACTGAAGCTTTCTTT; CDR3aa: CASSVGIGRNRVNTEAFF
abundance: -; d_gene: -; v_gene: TRBV19; j_gene: TRBJ1-1; CDR3nt: TGTGCCAGTAGTCATCCATACACTGAAGCTTTCTTT; CDR3aa: CASSHPYTEAFF
abundance: -; d_gene: TRBD1; v_gene: TRBV5-1; j_gene: TRBJ2-7; CDR3nt: TGCGCCAGCAGCGCGACAGTACGTGGTGCGGACAGGATCACCTACGAGCAGTACTTC; CDR3aa: CASSATVRGADRITYEQYF
abundance: -; d_gene: -; v_gene: TRBV9; j_gene: TRBJ1-1; CDR3nt: TGTGCCAGCAGCGGTTCGGGGGGGTTGGCTGAAGCTTTCTTT; CDR3aa: CASSGSGGLAEAFF
abundance: once; d_gene: -; v_gene: TRBV7-9; j_gene: TRBJ1-4; CDR3nt: TGTGCCAGCAGCTTAGATTTACAATCAACTAATGAAAAACTGTTTTTT; CDR3aa: CASSLDLQSTNEKLFF
abundance: -; d_gene: TRBD1; v_gene: TRBV7-8; j_gene: TRBJ1-6; CDR3nt: TGTGCCAGCAGCTTAGCAGGGACAGAGGATTCACCCCTCCACTTT; CDR3aa: CASSLAGTEDSPLHF
abundance: once; d_gene: TRBD1; v_gene: TRBV25-1; j_gene: TRBJ1-2; CDR3nt: TGTGCCAGCAGTGAGGGGACAGGGGGCATAAGCTACACCTTC; CDR3aa: CASSEGTGGISYTF
abundance: -; d_gene: TRBD2; v_gene: TRBV5-1; j_gene: TRBJ2-5; CDR3nt: TGCGCCAGCAGCTCGGGGCGCGGGGGAGAGACCCAGTACTTC; CDR3aa: CASSSGRGGETQYF
abundance: few; d_gene: TRBD1; v_gene: TRBV18; j_gene: TRBJ2-3; CDR3nt: TGTGCCAGCTCACCGGGTAAACAGGGGATGGATACGCAGTATTTT; CDR3aa: CASSPGKQGMDTQYF
abundance: -; d_gene: -; v_gene: TRBV5-4; j_gene: TRBJ1-2; CDR3nt: TGTGCCAGCAGCTTGGTATCCCCGGGTGATGGCTACACCTTC; CDR3aa: CASSLVSPGDGYTF
abundance: -; d_gene: -; v_gene: TRBV19; j_gene: TRBJ2-2; CDR3nt: TGTGCCGGATCACAAGGGGTGGGGACCGGGGAGCTGTTTTTT; CDR3aa: CAGSQGVGTGELFF
abundance: -; d_gene: -; v_gene: TRBV4-3; j_gene: TRBJ2-5; CDR3nt: TGCGCCAGCAGCCAACGATTAACAACCCAAGAGACCCAGTACTTC; CDR3aa: CASSQRLTTQETQYF
abundance: -; d_gene: -; v_gene: TRBV5-4; j_gene: TRBJ2-7; CDR3nt: TGTGCCAGCAGCTTCGGGGTCTGCGAGCAGTACTTC; CDR3aa: CASSFGVCEQYF
abundance: -; d_gene: -; v_gene: TRBV27; j_gene: TRBJ1-4; CDR3nt: TGTGCCAGCAGTAGAGGGTATAGTTGGGATGAAAAACTGTTTTTT; CDR3aa: CASSRGYSWDEKLFF
abundance: -; d_gene: -; v_gene: TRBV5-1; j_gene: TRBJ2-1; CDR3nt: TGCGCCAGCAGCTCGATTAGGGGGTTCGACAATGAGCAGTTCTTC; CDR3aa: CASSSIRGFDNEQFF
abundance: -; d_gene: TRBD2; v_gene: TRBV7-7; j_gene: TRBJ2-5; CDR3nt: TGTGCCAGCAGCTCAGATCCTAGCGGCTGGTACCAAGAGACCCAGTACTTC; CDR3aa: CASSSDPSGWYQETQYF
abundance: -; d_gene: TRBD1; v_gene: TRBV7-9; j_gene: TRBJ1-5; CDR3nt: TGTGCCAGCAGCCGGGGACAGGAGGGCAATCAGCCCCAGCATTTT; CDR3aa: CASSRGQEGNQPQHF
abundance: -; d_gene: -; v_gene: TRBV29-1; j_gene: TRBJ1-2; CDR3nt: TGCAGCGTTGAAGCTCTTGACAGGTTTTTAAACTATGGCTACACCTTC; CDR3aa: CSVEALDRFLNYGYTF
abundance: -; d_gene: -; v_gene: TRBV7-3; j_gene: TRBJ1-6; CDR3nt: TGTGCCAGCAGCGACAGGATTAATTCACCCCTCCACTTT; CDR3aa: CASSDRINSPLHF
abundance: once; d_gene: TRBD1; v_gene: TRBV5-1; j_gene: TRBJ1-2; CDR3nt: TGCGCCAGCAGCGAGGACAGGTTCAACTATGGCTACACCTTC; CDR3aa: CASSEDRFNYGYTF
abundance: -; d_gene: -; v_gene: TRBV6-1; j_gene: TRBJ1-2; CDR3nt: TGTGCCAGCAGTGTAGTAGAAGGGGTCTATGGCTACACCTTC; CDR3aa: CASSVVEGVYGYTF
abundance: once; d_gene: -; v_gene: TRBV4-1; j_gene: TRBJ1-3; CDR3nt: TGCGCCAGCAGCCAAGTACAAGGGGATGGAAACACCATATATTTT; CDR3aa: CASSQVQGDGNTIYF
abundance: -; d_gene: TRBD2; v_gene: TRBV6-4; j_gene: TRBJ2-3; CDR3nt: TGTGCCAGCAGTGACTCCGCGGGGGGGTCCACAGATACGCAGTATTTT; CDR3aa: CASSDSAGGSTDTQYF
abundance: few; d_gene: -; v_gene: TRBV9; j_gene: TRBJ2-1; CDR3nt: TGTGCCAGCAGCGTAAAGGGAGGAGGGATCCATGAGCAGTTCTTC; CDR3aa: CASSVKGGGIHEQFF
abundance: once; d_gene: TRBD2; v_gene: TRBV30; j_gene: TRBJ2-1; CDR3nt: TGTGCCTGGAGTGTAGGGAAGCGGGGGGGCGTCTACAATGAGCAGTTCTTC; CDR3aa: CAWSVGKRGGVYNEQFF
abundance: -; d_gene: -; v_gene: TRBV9; j_gene: TRBJ1-4; CDR3nt: TGTGCCAGCAGCCCTCATCGATCGGGATTGCGTGAAAAACTGTTTTTT; CDR3aa: CASSPHRSGLREKLFF
abundance: -; d_gene: -; v_gene: TRBV30; j_gene: TRBJ1-2; CDR3nt: TGTGCCTTATCCGGGGGAAATTGGGATGGCTACACCTTC; CDR3aa: CALSGGNWDGYTF
abundance: -; d_gene: -; v_gene: TRBV2; j_gene: TRBJ2-7; CDR3nt: TGTGCCAGCTTTGGACAGTCCTCCTACGAGCAGTACTTC; CDR3aa: CASFGQSSYEQYF
abundance: once; d_gene: TRBD1; v_gene: TRBV25-1; j_gene: TRBJ1-5; CDR3nt: TGTGCCAGCTCACCGGGACAGGGGTTTAATCAGCCCCAGCATTTT; CDR3aa: CASSPGQGFNQPQHF
abundance: -; d_gene: TRBD1; v_gene: TRBV11-2; j_gene: TRBJ2-1; CDR3nt: TGTGCCAGCAGCGAAACCGGGACAGGGTCGCTCCGGCAGTTCTTC; CDR3aa: CASSETGTGSLRQFF